Below, 10 T cell receptor beta chains from the same sample are listed, as sequenced in a study of blood T cell repertoires in COVID-19. TCRdb keeps only in-frame clones here, not all; method: immunoSEQ multiplex PCR. The repertoire holds under 300,000 clones, with almost 85% as singletons. Sequencing used peripheral blood. The receptors derive from a man aged 45-65 years with acute or convalescent COVID-19.

In this sample, this clone turned up once. The V call is TRBV7-8, the J call TRBJ2-7; no clear D gene. Trimming stripped 3 bases from V and 2 bases from J, with 8 bases between. This CDR3 has 13 amino acids. CDR1 and CDR2 (germline): SGHVS, FQNEAQ. The CDR3 region is CASSFGRTYEQYF. CDR3 coding DNA: TGTGCCAGCAGCTTTGGCAGGACCTACGAGCAGTACTTC.

This clone appeared a few times. The V call is TRBV5-1, the J call TRBJ1-1, with D maybe TRBD1 (6 bases). There are 14 residues in the CDR3. V gave up 5 bases and J gave up 5 bases, with 16 bases separating them. The germline V gene has CDR1 SGHRS and CDR2 YFSETQ. CDR3 residues: CASRRTEGLTEAFF. The DNA of the CDR3 is TGCGCCAGCAGAAGGACAGAAGGGTTGACTGAAGCTTTCTTT.

The chain is built from TRBV28 and TRBJ2-1; 8 nucleotides align to TRBD2. The CDR3 runs to 13 residues. Germline-derived CDR1 and CDR2 are MDHEN and SYDVKM. V lost 9 bases and J lost 2; bases outside the gene matches: 3. The CDR3: CASVAGPYNEQFF. The CDR3 coding sequence is TGTGCCAGTGTAGCGGGACCCTACAATGAGCAGTTCTTC.

This clone was seen just once. This chain connects TRBV19 to TRBJ1-2, with TRBD1 matching over 8 bases. CDR3 length: 13 residues. J was trimmed by 7 bases and V by 5 bases; bases with no gene match: 6. Germline lookup yields CDR1 LNHDA and CDR2 SQIVND (reference sequence). The CDR3 region is CASSGQGRGGYTF. CDR3 DNA sequence: TGTGCCAGTAGTGGACAGGGACGAGGTGGCTACACCTTC.

The V call is TRBV12-3 or TRBV12-4, the J call TRBJ1-2; D call uncertain. The V gene lost 3 bases and the J gene lost 1 base, with 6 bases spanning the gap. This CDR3 has 13 residues. In DNA, the CDR3 is TGTGCCAGCAGTTTGGCGGGTAACTATGGCTACACCTTC. Protein: CASSLAGNYGYTF.

This chain links TRBV6-5 with TRBJ2-7; 8 nucleotides match TRBD1. Germline CDR1 MNHEY, CDR2 SVGAGI. V lost 6 bases, J lost 9 bases, and 10 bases stayed unmatched. This CDR3 contains 13 residues. CDR3 sequence reads: CASSRGQALRQYF. As DNA, the CDR3 is TGTGCCAGCAGCAGGGGGCAGGCGCTAAGGCAGTACTTC.

This clone was counted a single time. The chain combines TRBV12-3 or TRBV12-4 with TRBJ1-1; D not resolved. CDR3 length: 13 amino acids. The V and J ends lost 7 bases and 8 bases respectively, with 17 bases between them. The CDR3 DNA reads TGTGCCAGCACTCCACGACCGGAGAGGGAAGCTTTCTTT. As protein: CASTPRPEREAFF.

The J gene is TRBJ1-1, the V gene TRBV9; D gene ambiguous. In germline, CDR1 is SGDLS, CDR2 YYNGEE. The CDR3 is 13 residues long. V lost 4 bases, J lost 7 bases, and 14 bases lay in between. This CDR3 reads CASSPGGRVEAFF. In DNA, the CDR3 is TGTGCCAGCAGCCCCGGAGGGAGGGTTGAAGCTTTCTTT.

The chain carries TRBV6-5 and TRBJ1-1, with a weak D call TRBD1 (6 bases). This CDR3 spans 13 amino acids. With 5 bases removed from V and 4 bases from J, the gap between germline ends came to 11 bases. The germline V gene has CDR1 MNHEY and CDR2 SVGAGI. The CDR3 DNA is TGTGCCAGCAGTAGGGGCAGGGGCACTGAAGCTTTCTTT. This sequence encodes CASSRGRGTEAFF.

In this sample, this clone turned up a few times. The chain joins TRBV7-9 to TRBJ1-3, with a tentative D call TRBD1 (5 bases). This CDR3 has 12 residues. From germline, CDR1 is SEHNR and CDR2 FQNEAQ (reference sequence). V lost 5 bases, J lost 5 bases, and 7 bases lay in between. The CDR3 bases are TGTGCCAGCAGCGGGGCGCGAAACACCATATATTTT. Amino acids: CASSGARNTIYF.